A single TCR beta chain is shown here with its context. Antigen: not known. A CD45RA-negative memory subset and a CD45RA+ naive subset were separated from the CD4+ cells. The data stem from a study of shared clonotypes between healthy human individuals. V lost 6 bases and J lost 6; bases outside the gene matches: 14. Germline loops: CDR1 SNHLY, CDR2 FYNNEI. This CDR3 region has 17 residues. Deep was the level used in running the assay. For sorted subsets, 150 to 200 ng DNA per replicate equaled about 30,000 T cell genomes. Only in-frame clones appear in the TCRdb table, and some are missing; sequencing was by immunoSEQ multiplex PCR. The table has over a million clones, 65% to 80% seen once. Study outcomes and limitations: Sharing across a handful of donors was seen in 4% to 6.5% of naive CD4 clonotypes.

The gene calls are TRBV2 and TRBJ2-2; 9 positions agree with TRBD2. The sequenced sample consisted of memory CD4+ T cells sorted from blood. Subset defined: CD45RA-negative fraction. This TCR was recovered from a man between 18 and 29 years old in good health. CDR3 DNA sequence: TGTGCCAGCAGGTCGGGTGGGGGACTAGCATCTTCCGGGGAGCTGTTTTTT. It specifies CASRSGGGLASSGELFF.